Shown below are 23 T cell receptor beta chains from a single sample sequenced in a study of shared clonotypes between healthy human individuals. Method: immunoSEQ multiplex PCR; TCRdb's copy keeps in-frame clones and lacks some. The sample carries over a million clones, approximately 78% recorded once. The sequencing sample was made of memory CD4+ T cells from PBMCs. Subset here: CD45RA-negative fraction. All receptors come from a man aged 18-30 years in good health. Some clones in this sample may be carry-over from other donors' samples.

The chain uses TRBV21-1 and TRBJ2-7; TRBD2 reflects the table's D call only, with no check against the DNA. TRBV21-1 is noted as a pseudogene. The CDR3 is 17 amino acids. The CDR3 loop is CASSKVSGGRPSYEQYF. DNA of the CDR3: TGTGCCAGCAGCAAAGTTTCGGGCGGGCGCCCCTCCTACGAGCAGTACTTC.

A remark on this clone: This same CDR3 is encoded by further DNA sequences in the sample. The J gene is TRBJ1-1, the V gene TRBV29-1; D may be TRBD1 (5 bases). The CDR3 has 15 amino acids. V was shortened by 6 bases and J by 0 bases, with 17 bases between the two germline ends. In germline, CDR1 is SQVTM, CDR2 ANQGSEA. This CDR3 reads CSVRAGWGMNTEAFF. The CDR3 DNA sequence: TGCAGCGTGAGGGCAGGATGGGGGATGAACACTGAAGCTTTCTTT.

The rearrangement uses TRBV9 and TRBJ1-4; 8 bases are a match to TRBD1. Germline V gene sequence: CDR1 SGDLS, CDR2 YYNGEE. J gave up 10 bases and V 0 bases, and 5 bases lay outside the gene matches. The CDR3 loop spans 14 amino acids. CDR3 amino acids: CASSVVDRDGKLFF. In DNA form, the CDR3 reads TGTGCCAGCAGCGTAGTGGACAGGGATGGAAAACTGTTTTTT.

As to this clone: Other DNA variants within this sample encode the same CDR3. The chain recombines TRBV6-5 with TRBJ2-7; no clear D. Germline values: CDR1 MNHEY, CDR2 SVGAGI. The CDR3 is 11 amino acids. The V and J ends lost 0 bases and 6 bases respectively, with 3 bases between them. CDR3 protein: CASSYSGEQYF. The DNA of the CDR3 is TGTGCCAGCAGTTACTCGGGCGAGCAGTACTTC.

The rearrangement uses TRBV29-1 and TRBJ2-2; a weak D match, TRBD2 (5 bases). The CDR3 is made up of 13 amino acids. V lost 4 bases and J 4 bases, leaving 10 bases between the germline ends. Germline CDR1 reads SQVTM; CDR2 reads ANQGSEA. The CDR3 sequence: CSVGLTSTGELFF. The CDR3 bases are TGCAGCGTTGGACTAACTTCCACCGGGGAGCTGTTTTTT.

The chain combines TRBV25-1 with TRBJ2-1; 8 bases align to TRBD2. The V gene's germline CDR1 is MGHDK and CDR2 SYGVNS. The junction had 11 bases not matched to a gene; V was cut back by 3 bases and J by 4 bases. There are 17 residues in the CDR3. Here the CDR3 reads CASSDPRTSFGYNEQFF. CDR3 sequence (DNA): TGTGCCAGCAGTGACCCCAGGACTAGCTTTGGTTACAATGAGCAGTTCTTC.

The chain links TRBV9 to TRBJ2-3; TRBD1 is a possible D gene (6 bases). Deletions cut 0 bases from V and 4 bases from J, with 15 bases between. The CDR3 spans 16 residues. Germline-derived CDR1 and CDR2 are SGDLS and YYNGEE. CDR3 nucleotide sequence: TGTGCCAGCAGCGTAGGGCCGAAGGACAGCTCAGATACGCAGTATTTT. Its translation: CASSVGPKDSSDTQYF.

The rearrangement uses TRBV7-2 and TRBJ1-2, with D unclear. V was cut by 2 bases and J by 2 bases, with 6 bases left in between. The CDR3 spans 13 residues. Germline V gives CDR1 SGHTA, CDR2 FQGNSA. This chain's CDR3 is CASSLIENYGYTF. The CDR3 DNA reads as TGTGCCAGCAGCTTAATAGAGAACTATGGCTACACCTTC.

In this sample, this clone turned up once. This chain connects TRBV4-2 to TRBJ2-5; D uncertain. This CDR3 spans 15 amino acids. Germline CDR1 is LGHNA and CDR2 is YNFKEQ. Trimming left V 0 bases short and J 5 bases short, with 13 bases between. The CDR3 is CASSQDESLGETQYF. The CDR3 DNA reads TGTGCCAGCAGCCAAGATGAATCACTTGGGGAGACCCAGTACTTC.

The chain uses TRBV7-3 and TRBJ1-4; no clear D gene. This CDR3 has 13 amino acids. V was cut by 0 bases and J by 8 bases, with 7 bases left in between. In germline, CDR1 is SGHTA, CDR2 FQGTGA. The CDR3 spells CASSLTSGEKLFF. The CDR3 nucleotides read TGTGCCAGCAGCTTAACGTCGGGGGAAAAACTGTTTTTT.

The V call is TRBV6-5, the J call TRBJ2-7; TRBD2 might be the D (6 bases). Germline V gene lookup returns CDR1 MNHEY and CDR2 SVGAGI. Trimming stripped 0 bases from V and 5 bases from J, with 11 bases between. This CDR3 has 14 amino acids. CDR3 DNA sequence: TGTGCCAGCAGTTACTCGGCACTAGCCGACGAGCAGTACTTC. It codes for CASSYSALADEQYF.

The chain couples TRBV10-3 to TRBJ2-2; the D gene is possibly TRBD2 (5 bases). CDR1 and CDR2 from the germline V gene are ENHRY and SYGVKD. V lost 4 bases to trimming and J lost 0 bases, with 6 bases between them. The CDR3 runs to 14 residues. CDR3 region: CAISAEANTGELFF. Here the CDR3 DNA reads TGTGCCATCAGTGCGGAGGCGAACACCGGGGAGCTGTTTTTT.

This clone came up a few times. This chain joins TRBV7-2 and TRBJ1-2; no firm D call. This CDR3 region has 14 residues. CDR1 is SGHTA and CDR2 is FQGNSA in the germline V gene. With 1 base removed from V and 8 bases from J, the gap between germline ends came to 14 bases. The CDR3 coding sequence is TGTGCCAGCAGCTTAGTTTCCCGCCTGAGGGGCTACACCTTC. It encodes CASSLVSRLRGYTF.

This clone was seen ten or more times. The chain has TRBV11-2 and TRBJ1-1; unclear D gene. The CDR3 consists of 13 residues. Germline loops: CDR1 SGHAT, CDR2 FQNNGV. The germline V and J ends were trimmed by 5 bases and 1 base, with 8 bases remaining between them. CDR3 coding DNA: TGTGCCAGCAGCCTACAACCGAACACTGAAGCTTTCTTT. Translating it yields CASSLQPNTEAFF.

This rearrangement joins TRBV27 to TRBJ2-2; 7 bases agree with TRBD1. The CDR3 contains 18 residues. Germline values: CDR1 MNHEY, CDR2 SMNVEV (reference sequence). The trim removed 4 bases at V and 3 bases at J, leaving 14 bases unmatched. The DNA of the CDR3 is TGTGCCAGCAGTTCGATCCTTGAAAGGACAGGTTACACCGGGGAGCTGTTTTTT. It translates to CASSSILERTGYTGELFF.

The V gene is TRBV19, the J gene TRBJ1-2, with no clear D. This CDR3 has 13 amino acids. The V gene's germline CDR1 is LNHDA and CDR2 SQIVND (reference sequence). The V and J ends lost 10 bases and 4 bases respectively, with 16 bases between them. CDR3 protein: CATQDRSVYGYTF. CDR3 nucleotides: TGTGCCACCCAGGACCGAAGTGTCTATGGCTACACCTTC.

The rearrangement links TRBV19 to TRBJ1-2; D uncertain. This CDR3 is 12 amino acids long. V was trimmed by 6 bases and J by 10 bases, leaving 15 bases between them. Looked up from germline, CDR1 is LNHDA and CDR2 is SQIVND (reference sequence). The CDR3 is CASSTGRAVYTF. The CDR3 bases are TGTGCCAGTAGCACCGGCCGGGCTGTCTACACCTTC.

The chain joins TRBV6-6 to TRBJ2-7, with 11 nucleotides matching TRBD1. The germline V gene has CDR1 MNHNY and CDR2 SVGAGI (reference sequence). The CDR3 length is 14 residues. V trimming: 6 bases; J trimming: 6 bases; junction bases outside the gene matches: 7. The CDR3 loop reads CASRSGQGASEQYF. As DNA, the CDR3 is TGTGCCAGCAGGTCCGGACAGGGGGCAAGCGAGCAGTACTTC.

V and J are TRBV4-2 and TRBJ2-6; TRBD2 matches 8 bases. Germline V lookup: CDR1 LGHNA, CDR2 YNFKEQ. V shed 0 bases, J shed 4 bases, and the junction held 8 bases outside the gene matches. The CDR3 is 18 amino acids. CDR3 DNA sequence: TGTGCCAGCAGCCAAGAGAGCGGGAGAGCTCCCGGGGCCAACGTCCTGACTTTC. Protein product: CASSQESGRAPGANVLTF.

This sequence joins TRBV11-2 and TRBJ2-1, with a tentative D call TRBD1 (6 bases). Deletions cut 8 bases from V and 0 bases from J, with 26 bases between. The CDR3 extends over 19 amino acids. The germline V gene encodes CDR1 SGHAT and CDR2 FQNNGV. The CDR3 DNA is TGTGCCAGCCTTCTTGGCAGGGGAAGTGTCGGCCGCTCCTACAATGAGCAGTTCTTC. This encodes CASLLGRGSVGRSYNEQFF. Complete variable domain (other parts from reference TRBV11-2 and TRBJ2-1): EAGVAQSPRYKIIEKRQSVAFWCNPISGHATLYWYQQILGQGPKLLIQFQNNGVVDDSQLPKDRFSAERLKGVDSTLKIQPAKLEDSAVYLCASLLGRGSVGRSYNEQFFGPGTRLTVL.

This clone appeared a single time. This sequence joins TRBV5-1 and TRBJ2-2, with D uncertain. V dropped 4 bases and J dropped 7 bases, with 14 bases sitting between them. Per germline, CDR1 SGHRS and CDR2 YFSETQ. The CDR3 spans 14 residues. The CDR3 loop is CASSLSTTGGELFF. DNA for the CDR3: TGCGCCAGCAGCCTTTCTACCACGGGCGGGGAGCTGTTTTTT. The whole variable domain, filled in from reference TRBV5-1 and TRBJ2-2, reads KAGVTQTPRYLIKTRGQQVTLSCSPISGHRSVSWYQQTPGQGLQFLFEYFSETQRNKGNFPGRFSGRQFSNSRSEMNVSTLELGDSALYLCASSLSTTGGELFFGEGSRLTVL.

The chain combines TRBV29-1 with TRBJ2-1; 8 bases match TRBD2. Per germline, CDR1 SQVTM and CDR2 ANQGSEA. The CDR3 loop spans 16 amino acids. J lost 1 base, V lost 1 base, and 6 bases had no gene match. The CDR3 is CSVEAGSGDSYNEQFF. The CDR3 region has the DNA TGCAGCGTTGAAGCGGGTAGCGGGGATTCCTACAATGAGCAGTTCTTC.

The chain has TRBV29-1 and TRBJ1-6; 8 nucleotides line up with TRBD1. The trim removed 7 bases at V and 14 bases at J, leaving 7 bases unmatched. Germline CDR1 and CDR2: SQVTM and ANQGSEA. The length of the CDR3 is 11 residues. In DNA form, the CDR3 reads TGCAGCGGGGGGGAGACAGGGGCCCTCCACTTT. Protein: CSGGETGALHF.